A single T cell receptor (beta chain) is shown here with its context. Random hexamers served to reverse transcribe roughly 0.5 to 1 ug RNA. Amplification of TCR beta CDR3 across 54 Vbeta and 13 Jbeta was performed with immunoSEQ multiplex PCR. TCRdb redid the calling of the immunoSEQ multiplex PCR reads with MiXCR, one entry per CDR3 protein. The sample records 200,000 or so distinct CDR3 sequences, 95% being singletons. This sample is part of a study of CD8 T cells in Susac syndrome. Germline V CDR1 and CDR2: DFQATT, SNEGSKA (reference sequence). With 6 bases removed from V and 1 base from J, the gap between germline ends came to 10 bases. CDR3 length: 13 amino acids.

This TCR came from a human donor with multiple sclerosis. The sample was CD4+ T cells from PBMCs. The chain joins TRBV20-1 to TRBJ2-1, with no clear D. CDR3 in amino acids: CSAPLRSYNEQFF. DNA of the CDR3: TGCAGTGCCCCCCTCCGATCCTACAATGAGCAGTTCTTC.